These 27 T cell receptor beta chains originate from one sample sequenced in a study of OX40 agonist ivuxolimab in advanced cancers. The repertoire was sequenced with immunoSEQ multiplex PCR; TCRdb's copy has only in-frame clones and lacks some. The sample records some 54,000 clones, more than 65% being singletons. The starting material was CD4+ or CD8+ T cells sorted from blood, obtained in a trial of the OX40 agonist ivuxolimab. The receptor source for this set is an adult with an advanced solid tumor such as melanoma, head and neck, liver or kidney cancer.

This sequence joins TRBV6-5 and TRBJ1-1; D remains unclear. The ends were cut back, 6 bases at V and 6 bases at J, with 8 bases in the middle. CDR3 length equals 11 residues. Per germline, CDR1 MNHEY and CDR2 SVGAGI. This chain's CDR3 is CASRQSPEAFF. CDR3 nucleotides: TGTGCCAGCAGGCAAAGTCCTGAAGCTTTCTTT.

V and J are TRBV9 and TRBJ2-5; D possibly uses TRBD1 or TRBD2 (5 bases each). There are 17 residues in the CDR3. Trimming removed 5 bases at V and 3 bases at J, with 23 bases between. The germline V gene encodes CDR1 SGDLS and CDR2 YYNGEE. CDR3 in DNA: TGTGCCAGCAGTGGGGCTGTGGGCGGAGCGGCGAAAGAGACCCAGTACTTC. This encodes CASSGAVGGAAKETQYF.

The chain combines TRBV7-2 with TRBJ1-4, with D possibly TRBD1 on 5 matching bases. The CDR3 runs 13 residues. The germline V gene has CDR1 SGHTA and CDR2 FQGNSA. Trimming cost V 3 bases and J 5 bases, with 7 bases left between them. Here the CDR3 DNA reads TGTGCCAGCAGCTTTGGGGCAAATGAAAAACTGTTTTTT. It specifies CASSFGANEKLFF.

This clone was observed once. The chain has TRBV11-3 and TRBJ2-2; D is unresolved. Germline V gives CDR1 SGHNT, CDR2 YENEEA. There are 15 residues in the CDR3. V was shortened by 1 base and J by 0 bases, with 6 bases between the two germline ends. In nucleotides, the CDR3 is TGTGCCAGCAGCTTAGCTAATACGAACACCGGGGAGCTGTTTTTT. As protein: CASSLANTNTGELFF.

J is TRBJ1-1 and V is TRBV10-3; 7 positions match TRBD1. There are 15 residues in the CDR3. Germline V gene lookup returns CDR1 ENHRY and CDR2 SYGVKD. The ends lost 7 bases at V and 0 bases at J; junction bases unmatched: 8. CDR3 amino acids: CAITRDSQLNTEAFF. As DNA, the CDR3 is TGTGCCATCACCCGGGACAGCCAACTGAACACTGAAGCTTTCTTT.

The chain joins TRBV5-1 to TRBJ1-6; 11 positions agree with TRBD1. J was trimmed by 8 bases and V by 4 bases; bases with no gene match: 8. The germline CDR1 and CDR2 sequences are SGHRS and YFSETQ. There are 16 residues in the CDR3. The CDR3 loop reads CASSPWDRGIDSPLHF. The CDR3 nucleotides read TGCGCCAGCAGCCCCTGGGACAGGGGGATTGATTCACCCCTCCACTTT.

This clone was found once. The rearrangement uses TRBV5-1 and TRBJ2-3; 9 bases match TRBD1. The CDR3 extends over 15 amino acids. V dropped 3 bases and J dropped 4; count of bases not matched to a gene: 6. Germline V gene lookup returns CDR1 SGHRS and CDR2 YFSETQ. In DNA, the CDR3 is TGCGCCAGCAGCTCGGGACAGGGATCGGCAGATACGCAGTATTTT. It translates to CASSSGQGSADTQYF.

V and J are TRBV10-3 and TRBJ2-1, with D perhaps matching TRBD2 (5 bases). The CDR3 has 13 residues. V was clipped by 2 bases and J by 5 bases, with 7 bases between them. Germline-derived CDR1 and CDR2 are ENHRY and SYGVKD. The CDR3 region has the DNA TGTGCCATCAGTGAGGAGGGCGACAATGAGCAGTTCTTC. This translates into CAISEEGDNEQFF.

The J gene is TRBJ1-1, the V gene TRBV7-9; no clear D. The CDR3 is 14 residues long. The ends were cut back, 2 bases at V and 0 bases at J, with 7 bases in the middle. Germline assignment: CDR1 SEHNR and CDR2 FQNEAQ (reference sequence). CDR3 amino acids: CASSLNRLNTEAFF. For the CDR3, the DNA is TGTGCCAGCAGCTTAAACAGATTGAACACTGAAGCTTTCTTT.

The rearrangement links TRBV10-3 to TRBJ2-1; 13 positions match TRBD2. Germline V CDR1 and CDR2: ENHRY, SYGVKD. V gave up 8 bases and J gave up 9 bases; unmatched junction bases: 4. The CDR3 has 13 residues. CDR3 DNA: TGTGCCATCGCGGGACTAGCGGGATTTGAGCAGTTCTTC. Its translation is CAIAGLAGFEQFF.

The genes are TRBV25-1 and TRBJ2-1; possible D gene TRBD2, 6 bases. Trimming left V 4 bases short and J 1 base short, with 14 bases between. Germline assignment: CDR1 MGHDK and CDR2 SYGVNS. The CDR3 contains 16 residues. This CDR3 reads CASSGGTPLSYNEQFF. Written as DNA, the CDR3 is TGTGCCAGCAGTGGGGGGACTCCACTATCCTACAATGAGCAGTTCTTC. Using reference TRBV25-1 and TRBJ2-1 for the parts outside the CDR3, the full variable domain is EADIYQTPRYLVIGTGKKITLECSQTMGHDKMYWYQQDPGMELHLIHYSYGVNSTEKGDLSSESTVSRIRTEHFPLTLESARPSHTSQYLCASSGGTPLSYNEQFFGPGTRLTVL.

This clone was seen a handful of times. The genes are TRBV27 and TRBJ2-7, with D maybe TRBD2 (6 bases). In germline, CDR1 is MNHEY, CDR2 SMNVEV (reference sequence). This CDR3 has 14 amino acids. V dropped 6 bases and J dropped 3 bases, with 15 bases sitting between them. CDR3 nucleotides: TGTGCCAGCAGGCAGAACCGGGACTTCTACGAGCAGTACTTC. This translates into CASRQNRDFYEQYF.

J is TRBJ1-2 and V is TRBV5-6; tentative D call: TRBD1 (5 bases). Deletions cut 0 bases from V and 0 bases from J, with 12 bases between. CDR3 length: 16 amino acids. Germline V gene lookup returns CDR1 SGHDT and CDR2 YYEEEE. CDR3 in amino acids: CASSLARAAPNYGYTF. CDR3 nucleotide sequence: TGTGCCAGCAGCTTGGCCAGGGCTGCGCCTAACTATGGCTACACCTTC.

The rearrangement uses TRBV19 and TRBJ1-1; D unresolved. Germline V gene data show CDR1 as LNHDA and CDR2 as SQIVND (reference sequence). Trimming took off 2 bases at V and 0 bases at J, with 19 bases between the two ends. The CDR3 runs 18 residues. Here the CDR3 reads CASSILGRRGRMNTEAFF. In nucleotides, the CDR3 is TGTGCCAGTAGTATATTAGGGCGACGTGGGCGCATGAACACTGAAGCTTTCTTT.

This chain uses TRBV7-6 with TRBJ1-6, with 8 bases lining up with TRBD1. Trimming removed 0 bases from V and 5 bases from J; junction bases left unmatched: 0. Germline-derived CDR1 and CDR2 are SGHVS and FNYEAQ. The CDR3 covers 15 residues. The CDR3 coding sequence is TGTGCCAGCAGCTTAGCACAGGGGGATAATTCACCCCTCCACTTT. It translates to CASSLAQGDNSPLHF.

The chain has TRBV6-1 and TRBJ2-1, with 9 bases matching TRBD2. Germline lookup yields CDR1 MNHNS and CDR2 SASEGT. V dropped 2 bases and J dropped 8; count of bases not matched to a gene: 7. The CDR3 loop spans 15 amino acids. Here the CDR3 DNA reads TGTGCCAGCAGTGAACCACTAGCGGGCGGAGATGAGCAGTTCTTC. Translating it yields CASSEPLAGGDEQFF.

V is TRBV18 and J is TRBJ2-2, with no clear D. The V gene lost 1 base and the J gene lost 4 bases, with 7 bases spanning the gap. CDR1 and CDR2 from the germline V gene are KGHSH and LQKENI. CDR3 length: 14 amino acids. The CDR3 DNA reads TGTGCCAGCTCACCACGAGTGTCCACCGGGGAGCTGTTTTTT. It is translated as CASSPRVSTGELFF.

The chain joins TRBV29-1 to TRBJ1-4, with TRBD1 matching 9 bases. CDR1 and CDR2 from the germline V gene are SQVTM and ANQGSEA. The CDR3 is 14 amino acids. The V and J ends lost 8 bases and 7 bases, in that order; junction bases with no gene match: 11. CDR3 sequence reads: CSISGTGIFEKLFF. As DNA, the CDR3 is TGCAGCATATCCGGGACAGGGATATTTGAAAAACTGTTTTTT.

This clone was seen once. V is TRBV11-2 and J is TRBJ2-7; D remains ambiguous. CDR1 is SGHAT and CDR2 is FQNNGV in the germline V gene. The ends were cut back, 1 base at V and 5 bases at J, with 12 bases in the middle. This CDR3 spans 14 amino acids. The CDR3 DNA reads TGTGCCAGCAGCTTAGTGGCAGGTTCCCACGAGCAGTACTTC. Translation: CASSLVAGSHEQYF.

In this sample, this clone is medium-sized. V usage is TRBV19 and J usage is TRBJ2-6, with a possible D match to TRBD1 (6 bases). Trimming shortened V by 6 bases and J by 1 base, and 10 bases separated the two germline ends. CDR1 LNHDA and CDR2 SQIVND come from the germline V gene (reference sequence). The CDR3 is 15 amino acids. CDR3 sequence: CASRDQGSGANVLTF. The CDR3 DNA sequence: TGTGCCAGTAGGGACCAGGGGTCTGGGGCCAACGTCCTGACTTTC.

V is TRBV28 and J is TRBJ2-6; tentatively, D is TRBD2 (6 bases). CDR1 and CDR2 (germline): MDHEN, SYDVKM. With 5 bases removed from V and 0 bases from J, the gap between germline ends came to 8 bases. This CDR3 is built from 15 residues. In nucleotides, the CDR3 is TGTGCCAGCAGTCTAGCGCACTCTGGGGCCAACGTCCTGACTTTC. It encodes CASSLAHSGANVLTF.

CDR3 nucleotides: TGTGCCAGCAGCAATCGTTTCTTGGGGCTAAACACCGGGGAGCTGTTTTTT. This sequence encodes CASSNRFLGLNTGELFF. V and J are TRBV27 and TRBJ2-2; maybe TRBD1 (5 bases). The CDR3 consists of 17 residues. Germline V gene lookup returns CDR1 MNHEY and CDR2 SMNVEV (reference sequence). Trimming shortened V by 6 bases and J by 2 bases, and 19 bases separated the two germline ends.

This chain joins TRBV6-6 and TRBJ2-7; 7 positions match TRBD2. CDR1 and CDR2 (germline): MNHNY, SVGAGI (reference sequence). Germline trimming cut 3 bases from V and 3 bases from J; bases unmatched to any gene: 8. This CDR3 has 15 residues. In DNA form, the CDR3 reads TGTGCCAGCAGTTATGGGCTAGCGGCATACTACGAGCAGTACTTC. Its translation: CASSYGLAAYYEQYF.

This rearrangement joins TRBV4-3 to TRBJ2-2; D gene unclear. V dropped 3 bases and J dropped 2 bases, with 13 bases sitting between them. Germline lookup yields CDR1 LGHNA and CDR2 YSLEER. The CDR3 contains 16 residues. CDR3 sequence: CASSQSTTFNTGELFF. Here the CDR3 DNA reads TGCGCCAGCAGCCAGTCCACCACCTTCAACACCGGGGAGCTGTTTTTT.

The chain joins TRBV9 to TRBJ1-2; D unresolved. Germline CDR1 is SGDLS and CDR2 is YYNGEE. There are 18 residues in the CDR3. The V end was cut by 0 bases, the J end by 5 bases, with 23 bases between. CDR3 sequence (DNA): TGTGCCAGCAGCGTAGTCTCCCACGTCCAGGCGGAAGAGTATGGCTACACCTTC. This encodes CASSVVSHVQAEEYGYTF.

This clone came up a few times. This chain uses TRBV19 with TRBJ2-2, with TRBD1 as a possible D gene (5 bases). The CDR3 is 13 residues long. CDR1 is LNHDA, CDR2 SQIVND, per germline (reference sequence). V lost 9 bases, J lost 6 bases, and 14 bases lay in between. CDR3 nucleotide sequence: TGTGCCAGCTCCTTCACCAGGGCCGGGGAGCTGTTTTTT. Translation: CASSFTRAGELFF.

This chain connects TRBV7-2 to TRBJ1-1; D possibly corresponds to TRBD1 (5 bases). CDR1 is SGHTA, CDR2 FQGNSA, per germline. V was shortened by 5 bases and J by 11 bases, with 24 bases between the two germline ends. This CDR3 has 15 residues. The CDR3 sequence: CASSNRIFGASEAFF. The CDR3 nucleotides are TGTGCCAGCAGCAACCGAATATTCGGGGCTTCCGAGGCTTTCTTT.